These 31 T cell receptor beta chains share one sample of origin, sequenced in a study of T-cell reconstitution after alpha-beta-depleted transplantation in children. A library of TCRbeta sequences, prepared with unique molecular identifiers, was generated. TCRdb processed the PCR reads anew with MiXCR; each CDR3 protein has one entry. The sample has 640,000 or so distinct CDR3 sequences, approximately 15% seen once. The sample in question was PBMCs from the stem cell graft donor, obtained from the stem cell graft. The receptors stem from a human donor who donated a stem cell graft to a child with acute myeloid leukemia.

V is TRBV7-2 and J is TRBJ2-7; D not certain. This CDR3 is built from 12 residues. V was shortened by 4 bases and J by 11 bases, with 15 bases between the two germline ends. Per the germline V gene, CDR1 is SGHTA and CDR2 is FQGNSA. The CDR3 bases are TGTGCCAGCAGCTCCGCCGGGCCCCTCAAGTACTTC. Translating gives CASSSAGPLKYF.

The chain has TRBV11-1 and TRBJ2-7; D is undetermined. CDR1 SGHAT and CDR2 FQDESV come from the germline V gene (reference sequence). This CDR3 has 15 residues. V was cut by 1 base and J by 0 bases, with 10 bases left in between. CDR3 in amino acids: CASSLGYGASYEQYF. CDR3 nucleotide sequence: TGTGCCAGCAGCTTAGGATACGGAGCCTCCTACGAGCAGTACTTC. The full variable domain, completed using reference TRBV11-1 and TRBJ2-7, is EAEVAQSPRYKITEKSQAVAFWCDPISGHATLYWYRQILGQGPELLVQFQDESVVDDSQLPKDRFSAERLKGVDSTLKIQPAELGDSAMYLCASSLGYGASYEQYFGPGTRLTVT.

The rearrangement joins TRBV7-2 to TRBJ2-4; 12 bases agree with TRBD2. Germline-derived CDR1 and CDR2 are SGHTA and FQGNSA. The CDR3 consists of 17 residues. V dropped 7 bases and J dropped 1; count of bases not matched to a gene: 8. The CDR3 is CASTSLAGGVAKNIQYF. The CDR3 DNA reads TGTGCCAGCACCTCACTAGCGGGGGGTGTTGCCAAAAACATTCAGTACTTC.

This clonotype appeared many times. The chain is built from TRBV9 and TRBJ2-2, with 8 bases fitting TRBD1. Germline loops: CDR1 SGDLS, CDR2 YYNGEE. V lost 2 bases and J lost 4; bases outside the gene matches: 1. This CDR3 has 14 amino acids. The CDR3 region is CASSVDRGTGELFF. CDR3 sequence (DNA): TGTGCCAGCAGCGTCGACAGGGGCACCGGGGAGCTGTTTTTT. Full variable domain (missing parts from reference TRBV9 and TRBJ2-2): DSGVTQTPKHLITATGQRVTLRCSPRSGDLSVYWYQQSLDQGLQFLIQYYNGEERAKGNILERFSAQQFPDLHSELNLSSLELGDSALYFCASSVDRGTGELFFGEGSRLTVL.

This clonotype was picked up a small number of times. CDR3 region: CASHVKASGGSTDTQYF. CDR3 nucleotides: TGTGCCAGCCACGTGAAAGCTAGCGGGGGGAGCACAGATACGCAGTATTTT. The genes are TRBV12-3 or TRBV12-4 and TRBJ2-3, with 11 positions matching TRBD2. CDR3 length equals 17 residues. J lost 0 bases, V lost 8 bases, and 10 bases had no gene match.

This clonotype was counted ten times or more. The chain employs TRBV5-6 and TRBJ2-7; possible D gene TRBD1, 6 bases. The CDR3 has 13 amino acids. CDR1 is SGHDT, CDR2 YYEEEE, per germline. V was cut by 4 bases and J by 5 bases, with 13 bases left in between. The CDR3 DNA follows: TGTGCCAGCAGCCGTAATTACAGGGACGAGCAGTACTTC. It yields the protein CASSRNYRDEQYF.

The V gene is TRBV5-1, the J gene TRBJ2-2; D is perhaps TRBD1 (5 bases). The germline CDR1 and CDR2 sequences are SGHRS and YFSETQ. V was clipped by 0 bases and J by 6 bases, with 12 bases between them. This CDR3 has 15 residues. Here the CDR3 reads CASSLGQLGPGELFF. DNA for the CDR3: TGCGCCAGCAGCTTGGGACAGCTGGGCCCCGGGGAGCTGTTTTTT.

This clonotype occurred a few times. The V call is TRBV20-1, the J call TRBJ2-7, with 10 nucleotides matching TRBD1. The germline gives CDR1 DFQATT, CDR2 SNEGSKA (reference sequence). The CDR3 contains 15 residues. The chain's CDR3 is CSARGFRDRGNEQYV. CDR3 DNA: TGCAGTGCCAGAGGGTTCCGGGACAGGGGCAACGAGCAGTACGTC.

This clonotype was recorded many times. The chain links TRBV6-5 to TRBJ1-2, with 9 bases fitting TRBD1. Trimming removed 5 bases from V and 14 bases from J; junction bases left unmatched: 9. This CDR3 has 12 residues. The germline CDR1 and CDR2 sequences are MNHEY and SVGAGI. CDR3 in DNA: TGTGCCAGCAGTGCCACAGGGGGCGCTCAGACCTTC. This codes for CASSATGGAQTF.

In its sample, this clonotype was seen a few times. The chain is built from TRBV7-2 and TRBJ1-2, with D possibly matching TRBD1 (5 bases). Germline V gene data show CDR1 as SGHTA and CDR2 as FQGNSA. Trimming took off 5 bases at V and 1 base at J, with 11 bases between the two ends. The CDR3 is 14 residues long. The CDR3 region has the DNA TGTGCCAGCAGCCTGGGACTGCTTAACTATGGCTACACCTTC. Translated, it gives CASSLGLLNYGYTF.

This sequence joins TRBV5-6 and TRBJ2-7; TRBD1 matches 7 bases. CDR1 is SGHDT, CDR2 YYEEEE, per germline. The CDR3 sequence is 13 residues long. V was pared by 4 bases and J by 3 bases, with 4 bases of the junction left unmatched. The DNA for the CDR3 is TGTGCCAGCAGCGAGGGGACAGTCTACGAGCAGTACGTC. Translated, it gives CASSEGTVYEQYV.

This clonotype came up many times. The chain employs TRBV13 and TRBJ2-7; TRBD2 might be the D (5 bases). Trimming took off 5 bases at V and 0 bases at J, with 14 bases between the two ends. Germline loops: CDR1 PRHDT, CDR2 FYEKMQ (reference sequence). The length of the CDR3 is 15 residues. The CDR3 DNA is TGTGCCAGCAGCCATCGGGGTGTTGGCTCCTACGAGCAGTACGTC. This gives the protein CASSHRGVGSYEQYV.

The chain combines TRBV27 with TRBJ2-5; D is possibly TRBD1 or TRBD2 (5 bases each). Germline V gene lookup returns CDR1 MNHEY and CDR2 SMNVEV (reference sequence). This CDR3 spans 14 amino acids. The V end was cut by 3 bases, the J end by 5 bases, with 13 bases between. The CDR3, as DNA: TGTGCCAGCAGTTTTCGGGGCCCCCCGGAGACCCAGTACTTC. It specifies CASSFRGPPETQYF.

This chain links TRBV18 with TRBJ2-7; D may be TRBD2 (5 bases). Germline V gives CDR1 KGHSH, CDR2 LQKENI. The CDR3 runs to 13 residues. V was clipped by 2 bases and J by 3 bases, with 8 bases between them. CDR3 residues: CASSPSGDYEQYV. The CDR3, as DNA: TGTGCCAGCTCACCATCCGGGGACTACGAGCAGTACGTC.

The V and J genes are TRBV7-8 and TRBJ2-5, with 7 nucleotides matching TRBD2. This CDR3 is 14 amino acids long. Trimming at V came to 6 bases and at J to 5 bases, leaving 9 bases not matched to a gene. Germline assignment: CDR1 SGHVS and CDR2 FQNEAQ. CDR3 nucleotide sequence: TGTGCCAGCAGTTCCACACTAGCGATGGAGACCCAGTACTTC. This codes for CASSSTLAMETQYF.

This clonotype was counted a single time. DNA for the CDR3: TGTGCCAGCTCCATGGGGACAGGGGTCCTCCCCGGGGAAGAGACCCAGTACTTC. It codes for CASSMGTGVLPGEETQYF. The chain joins TRBV18 to TRBJ2-5; 10 bases fit TRBD1. Looked up from germline, CDR1 is KGHSH and CDR2 is LQKENI. This CDR3 region has 18 residues. With V trimmed by 6 bases and J by 3 bases, 16 bases remained unmatched.

The sample holds a few counts of this clonotype. The CDR3 DNA is TGTGCCAGCAGTTCCGTGGGCGAGCAGTACTTC. Its protein product is CASSSVGEQYF. V and J are TRBV7-9 and TRBJ2-7; no clear D. Germline V gene data show CDR1 as SEHNR and CDR2 as FQNEAQ (reference sequence). The V end was cut by 6 bases, the J end by 6 bases, with 9 bases between. This CDR3 is built from 11 residues.

J is TRBJ1-2 and V is TRBV7-2, with 8 bases aligning to TRBD1. The CDR3 consists of 15 residues. Germline V gene lookup returns CDR1 SGHTA and CDR2 FQGNSA. Trimming cost V 5 bases and J 8 bases; bases outside gene matches: 13. The CDR3 DNA follows: TGTGCCAGCAGCCCAACGCGACAGGGGATGGGCGGCTACACCTTC. Residues: CASSPTRQGMGGYTF.

There are many counts of this clonotype. The rearrangement links TRBV12-3 or TRBV12-4 to TRBJ1-1; tentatively, D is TRBD1 (6 bases). V was pared by 3 bases and J by 3 bases, with 8 bases between. This CDR3 has 13 residues. The CDR3 DNA follows: TGTGCCAGCAGTTTGGACAGTTACACTGAAGCTTTCTTT. Translating gives CASSLDSYTEAFF.

In this sample, this clonotype turned up a few times. J is TRBJ2-7 and V is TRBV5-6; 8 nucleotides agree with TRBD1. V shed 4 bases, J shed 4 bases, and the junction held 10 bases outside the gene matches. This CDR3 has 15 residues. Germline V gene data show CDR1 as SGHDT and CDR2 as YYEEEE. The CDR3 DNA reads TGTGCCAGCAGCATAACCGGGACAGGCTTATACGAGCAGTACGTC. Encoded protein: CASSITGTGLYEQYV.

This clonotype was counted a few times. The chain has TRBV4-3 and TRBJ2-3; the match to TRBD2 covers 12 bases. CDR1 and CDR2 (germline): LGHNA, YSLEER. This CDR3 is built from 17 residues. The V and J ends lost 4 bases and 0 bases, in that order; junction bases with no gene match: 5. The CDR3 is CASSLLAGGVSTDTQYF. CDR3 coding DNA: TGCGCCAGCAGCCTCCTAGCGGGGGGGGTAAGCACAGATACGCAGTATTTT.

This clonotype was seen repeatedly, ten times or more. The chain recombines TRBV5-1 with TRBJ1-1; possible D gene TRBD1, 6 bases. The CDR3 is made up of 17 amino acids. CDR1 and CDR2 from the germline V gene are SGHRS and YFSETQ. The V end was cut by 2 bases, the J end by 1 base, with 18 bases between. The CDR3 loop reads CASSLSLLQGKNTEAFF. The DNA for the CDR3 is TGCGCCAGCAGCTTAAGTTTGCTCCAGGGGAAGAACACTGAAGCTTTCTTT. The whole variable domain, filled in from reference TRBV5-1 and TRBJ1-1, reads KAGVTQTPRYLIKTRGQQVTLSCSPISGHRSVSWYQQTPGQGLQFLFEYFSETQRNKGNFPGRFSGRQFSNSRSEMNVSTLELGDSALYLCASSLSLLQGKNTEAFFGQGTRLTVV.

This clonotype has at least ten counts. V and J are TRBV29-1 and TRBJ1-1, with TRBD1 matching 8 bases. The CDR3 sequence is 13 residues long. Germline CDR1 and CDR2: SQVTM and ANQGSEA. The V segment lost 3 bases and the J segment 3 bases; nucleotides outside the gene matches: 3. The CDR3 spells CSVETGVDTEAFF. The CDR3 region has the DNA TGCAGCGTTGAGACAGGGGTTGACACTGAAGCTTTCTTT.

The chain joins TRBV7-2 to TRBJ1-2; weak D call: TRBD1 (5 bases). CDR1 and CDR2 from the germline V gene are SGHTA and FQGNSA. The length of the CDR3 is 15 residues. Trimming shortened V by 5 bases and J by 2 bases, and 15 bases separated the two germline ends. Here the CDR3 reads CASSVPGRGNYGYTF. As DNA, the CDR3 is TGTGCCAGCAGCGTCCCGGGACGGGGGAACTATGGCTACACCTTC.

A few counts support this clonotype. The rearrangement joins TRBV7-2 to TRBJ2-3; D may be TRBD2 (7 bases). Trimming stripped 2 bases from V and 1 base from J, with 10 bases between. The CDR3 length is 15 residues. Germline V gives CDR1 SGHTA, CDR2 FQGNSA. CDR3 sequence: CASSLWRGRTDTQYF. CDR3 in DNA: TGTGCCAGCAGCTTATGGCGGGGGCGCACAGATACGCAGTATTTT.

About this clonotype itself: Since a much larger clone is just one base distant, this may be a read error. The J gene is TRBJ1-4, the V gene TRBV6-5, with a weak D call TRBD1 (5 bases). V dropped 2 bases and J dropped 6 bases, with 10 bases sitting between them. The CDR3 runs to 14 residues. Germline V gene lookup returns CDR1 MNHEY and CDR2 SVGAGI. CDR3 in amino acids: CASSYVTEDEKLFF. As DNA, the CDR3 is TGTGCCAGCAGTTACGTGACAGAGGATGAAAAACTGTTTTTT.

CDR3 nucleotides: TGCAGCGTTGAGACAGCATCTAGCACAGATACGCAGTATTTT. Encoded protein: CSVETASSTDTQYF. The chain uses TRBV29-1 and TRBJ2-3; D is perhaps TRBD1 (5 bases). CDR3 length equals 14 residues. The germline V and J ends were trimmed by 3 bases and 0 bases, with 10 bases remaining between them. Germline V CDR1 and CDR2: SQVTM, ANQGSEA.

This rearrangement joins TRBV3-1 to TRBJ1-5; D unresolved. This CDR3 is 14 amino acids long. Between the trimmed V and J ends, which lost 4 bases and 11 bases, there was a span of 18 bases. The germline V gene encodes CDR1 LGHDT and CDR2 YNNKEL (reference sequence). The CDR3 DNA follows: TGTGCCAGCAGCCCCCAGCCCTTCCCGGGGACCCAGCATTTT. Translating gives CASSPQPFPGTQHF.

This clonotype was seen only a few times. CDR3 sequence: CASSLAGQYGYTF. CDR3 DNA: TGTGCCAGCAGCTTAGCTGGACAGTATGGCTACACCTTC. V gene TRBV7-2 combines with J gene TRBJ1-2; D perhaps matches TRBD1 (6 bases). The V end was cut by 0 bases, the J end by 5 bases, with 7 bases between. Per the germline V gene, CDR1 is SGHTA and CDR2 is FQGNSA. This CDR3 comprises 13 residues.

Ten or more counts support this clonotype. A read error may produce the germline difference seen at one junction end. This chain links TRBV7-9 with TRBJ2-3, with unresolved D. The CDR3 runs 12 residues. Germline V lookup: CDR1 SEHNR, CDR2 FQNEAQ (reference sequence). The CDR3 is CASSLVADTQYF. Written as DNA, the CDR3 is TGCGCCAGCAGCTTGGTGGCAGATACGCAGTATTTT.

This clonotype was detected ten times or more. The chain links TRBV7-8 to TRBJ2-1; D not resolved. The germline V gene has CDR1 SGHVS and CDR2 FQNEAQ. CDR3 length: 17 residues. Trimming took off 5 bases at V and 6 bases at J, with 23 bases between the two ends. CDR3 in DNA: TGTGCCAGCAGCCCGAGATCGCTTGGCGGATCGTTCAATGAGCAGTTCTTC. This encodes CASSPRSLGGSFNEQFF.